This T cell receptor beta chain was captured by sequencing in a study of T cell repertoires in cytomegalovirus infection. Looking at the study overall: Indications came from public TCR beta signatures; they pointed to CMV infection and to a matching HLA type.

This clonotype was picked up a small number of times. Its specificity is unknown. Overall study findings and caveats: Carriage of CMV together with the relevant HLA was identifiable through cumulative public TCR beta family frequency. HLA-C-restricted, CMV-specific TCR beta clonotypes were dominant ex vivo.

V was trimmed by 1 base and J by 6 bases, leaving 15 bases between them. The length of the CDR3 is 15 residues. The germline CDR1 and CDR2 sequences are LGHNA and YNFKEQ. TCRdb processed the reads anew with MiXCR; each CDR3 protein has one entry. The sample shows around 800,000 distinct CDR3 sequences, approximately 30% of them seen only once. The TCR comes from a human donor in good health (CMV status not recorded). Some clones in this sample may be carry-over from other donors' samples. The genes are TRBV4-2 and TRBJ1-2; D unresolved. The sequences come from cultured CD8+ T cells from PBMCs, collected from culture after CMV antigen stimulation. CDR3 bases: TGTGCCAGCAGCCAAGGTTTGGGCAGACTCGATGGCTACACCTTC. Translated: CASSQGLGRLDGYTF.